The entry below gives a single T cell receptor (beta chain) sequence along with its context. This entry belongs to a study of Ad26.COV2.S vaccination and SARS-CoV-2 variants. Across the whole study: This donor came from the COV1001 trial of Ad26.COV2.S. Doses of Ad26.COV2.S were injected into muscle once or twice, 56 days apart.

V was shortened by 2 bases and J by 0 bases, with 22 bases between the two germline ends. Looked up from germline, CDR1 is SGHDT and CDR2 is YYEEEE. The CDR3 contains 19 residues. The table came from immunoSEQ multiplex PCR; TCRdb's copy has only in-frame clones and leaves some out. Found here are about 350,000 clones, less than 90% of them singletons; the top ten hold 6.4%. Treatment of the sample: around 19 received Ad26.COV2.S at low or high dose, single or two shots; about 5 received placebo; per-sample allocation not given. Samples analyzed were those drawn on day 63 after the first vaccine or placebo injection.

This chain links TRBV5-6 with TRBJ2-3, with D perhaps TRBD1 or TRBD2 (6 bases each). The TCR sequence derives from a person between 18 and 65 years old who received the Ad26.COV2.S COVID-19 vaccine or a placebo. Sequenced here: peripheral blood, sampled in a trial of Ad26.COV2.S vaccine versus placebo. The CDR3 spells CASSFGTIRGRSSTDTQYF. The CDR3 nucleotides are TGTGCCAGCAGCTTTGGGACCATAAGGGGGAGGAGTAGCACAGATACGCAGTATTTT.